What follows are 28 T cell receptor beta chains derived from one specimen sequenced in a study of blood T cells in healthy people across ages. A J-beta primer mix and a sample-barcoded 5' primer were used in a second PCR of about 7 to 12 cycles. One entry per CDR3 protein, called by TCRdb with MiXCR from the 5' RACE reads. The sample consists of about 900,000 distinct CDR3 sequences, approximately 49% of them appearing once. Sequenced material: blood. The receptors originated from a man aged 25 to 40 in good health.

This chain connects TRBV2 to TRBJ2-3, with D uncertain. CDR3 size: 12 residues. The germline V and J ends were trimmed by 6 bases and 5 bases, with 9 bases remaining between them. Germline CDR1 is SNHLY and CDR2 is FYNNEI. The CDR3 bases are TGTGCCAGCAGAGGTCTTCAAGATACGCAGTATTTT. Amino acid sequence: CASRGLQDTQYF.

The gene calls are TRBV20-1 and TRBJ1-5; D gene ambiguous. The CDR3 is 17 amino acids. The V gene's germline CDR1 is DFQATT and CDR2 SNEGSKA (reference sequence). V gave up 0 bases and J gave up 3 bases, with 18 bases separating them. CDR3 sequence: CSARDPRSGIVNQPQHF. In nucleotides, the CDR3 is TGCAGTGCTAGAGACCCCAGATCGGGGATAGTCAATCAGCCCCAGCATTTT.

The chain joins TRBV7-2 to TRBJ2-1, with TRBD1 as a possible D gene (6 bases). V lost 5 bases, J lost 4 bases, and 12 bases lay in between. CDR1 is SGHTA and CDR2 is FQGNSA in the germline V gene. The CDR3 sequence is 14 residues long. The CDR3 loop is CASSPGQYYNEQFF. CDR3 nucleotide sequence: TGTGCCAGCAGCCCCGGACAGTATTACAATGAGCAGTTCTTC.

This clonotype occurred a few times. The chain joins TRBV6-1 to TRBJ2-1; D is unresolved. This CDR3 has 10 amino acids. Per germline, CDR1 MNHNS and CDR2 SASEGT. V shed 7 bases and J shed 6 bases, with 4 bases lying between them. In DNA, the CDR3 is TGTGCCAGCAACGCCAATGAGCAGTTCTTC. Translating gives CASNANEQFF.

The chain recombines TRBV5-1 with TRBJ1-2; D is undetermined. CDR3 length equals 14 residues. V was shortened by 0 bases and J by 4 bases, with 10 bases between the two germline ends. Germline values: CDR1 SGHRS, CDR2 YFSETQ. CDR3 sequence reads: CASSLVANGYGYTF. The CDR3 DNA sequence: TGCGCCAGCAGCTTGGTGGCAAACGGCTATGGCTACACCTTC.

With regard to this clonotype: An end of the junction does not agree with germline; a read error may underlie this. The chain combines TRBV9 with TRBJ2-2; the D gene is possibly TRBD2 (5 bases). Germline CDR1 is SGDLS and CDR2 is YYNGEE. There are 14 residues in the CDR3. The CDR3 coding sequence is TGTGCCAGCAGCGTCCACCCCGGCACCGGGGAGCTATTTTTT. It yields the protein CASSVHPGTGELFF.

This chain connects TRBV5-1 to TRBJ2-1; the D is unclear. In germline, CDR1 is SGHRS, CDR2 YFSETQ. Between the trimmed V and J ends, which lost 6 bases and 8 bases, there was a span of 9 bases. The CDR3 runs to 11 residues. CDR3 loop: CASNQNYEQFF. Here the CDR3 DNA reads TGCGCCAGCAACCAGAATTATGAGCAGTTCTTC.

This clonotype was observed a handful of times. This sequence joins TRBV5-1 and TRBJ2-7, with D perhaps assigned TRBD1 or TRBD2 (6 bases each). Trimming pared 0 bases from V and 4 bases from J, leaving 14 bases between. The CDR3 consists of 15 residues. Germline lookup yields CDR1 SGHRS and CDR2 YFSETQ. CDR3 residues: CASSLDGGTWYEQYF. For the CDR3, the DNA is TGCGCCAGCAGCTTGGACGGGGGCACTTGGTACGAGCAGTACTTC. The full variable domain, with the rest looked up from reference TRBV5-1 and TRBJ2-7, is KAGVTQTPRYLIKTRGQQVTLSCSPISGHRSVSWYQQTPGQGLQFLFEYFSETQRNKGNFPGRFSGRQFSNSRSEMNVSTLELGDSALYLCASSLDGGTWYEQYFGPGTRLTVT.

The V and J genes are TRBV7-9 and TRBJ1-2; D possibly corresponds to TRBD1 (5 bases). Germline CDR1 is SEHNR and CDR2 is FQNEAQ (reference sequence). This CDR3 is 14 amino acids long. V was clipped by 7 bases and J by 3 bases, with 15 bases between them. The CDR3 sequence is CASNGRGRDYGYTF. The CDR3 region has the DNA TGTGCCAGCAACGGGAGGGGCAGGGACTATGGCTACACCTTC.

This clonotype came up a few times. V is TRBV20-1 and J is TRBJ1-2, with D possibly being TRBD1 (6 bases). Germline CDR1 is DFQATT and CDR2 is SNEGSKA (reference sequence). This CDR3 contains 13 residues. V was pared by 6 bases and J by 1 base, with 12 bases between. The CDR3 here is CSAEGQLNYGYTF. Written as DNA, the CDR3 is TGCAGTGCGGAAGGACAGCTTAACTATGGCTACACCTTC.

The rearrangement joins TRBV19 to TRBJ2-5, with 8 bases matching TRBD2. The junction had 7 bases not matched to a gene; V was cut back by 8 bases and J by 5 bases. The CDR3 consists of 13 residues. The germline V gene has CDR1 LNHDA and CDR2 SQIVND (reference sequence). The chain's CDR3 is CASRSGARETQYF. The CDR3 DNA reads as TGTGCCAGTCGTAGCGGGGCCAGGGAGACCCAGTACTTC.

The chain links TRBV27 to TRBJ2-7, with D possibly TRBD2 on 6 matching bases. V lost 6 bases and J lost 7, with 22 bases in between. From germline, CDR1 is MNHEY and CDR2 SMNVEV (reference sequence). The CDR3 length is 15 residues. CDR3 sequence (DNA): TGTGCCAGCAGCGGGACTCTTTGGGGCTACAATGAGCAGTACTTC. Translated: CASSGTLWGYNEQYF.

The chain links TRBV21-1 to TRBJ2-5. TRBV21-1 is shown as a pseudogene. CDR3 length: 15 residues. DNA for the CDR3: TGTGCCAGCACCCATATAGGACGGCTTCAAGAGACCCAGTACTTC. The encoded protein is CASTHIGRLQETQYF.

This clonotype was seen at least ten times. The chain links TRBV20-1 to TRBJ2-4, with 8 positions matching TRBD2. This CDR3 spans 15 amino acids. Germline V lookup: CDR1 DFQATT, CDR2 SNEGSKA (reference sequence). J gave up 3 bases and V 8 bases, and 12 bases lay outside the gene matches. This chain's CDR3 is CSPWSQAGGKNIQYF. CDR3 coding DNA: TGCAGTCCCTGGTCTCAGGCGGGAGGCAAAAACATTCAGTACTTC.

The V gene is TRBV2, the J gene TRBJ2-7; tentatively, D is TRBD1 or TRBD2 (5 bases each). This CDR3 is 15 amino acids long. The V gene's germline CDR1 is SNHLY and CDR2 FYNNEI. Trimming pared 3 bases from V and 5 bases from J, leaving 17 bases between. DNA for the CDR3: TGTGCCAGCAGTGAGTCGGGGCGACAATATGACGAGCAGTACTTC. This codes for CASSESGRQYDEQYF.

This clonotype was seen a handful of times. The rearrangement joins TRBV20-1 to TRBJ2-3, with unresolved D. V was trimmed by 1 base and J by 1 base, leaving 12 bases between them. The CDR3 totals 15 residues. The V gene's germline CDR1 is DFQATT and CDR2 SNEGSKA (reference sequence). CDR3 residues: CSARVPAGRTDTQYF. CDR3 DNA sequence: TGCAGTGCTAGAGTCCCGGCAGGCCGCACAGATACGCAGTATTTT.

This clonotype has a handful of counts. The chain combines TRBV28 with TRBJ1-2; perhaps TRBD1 as D (5 bases). The V end was cut by 3 bases, the J end by 8 bases, with 19 bases between. CDR1 is MDHEN and CDR2 is SYDVKM in the germline V gene. The CDR3 is 15 residues long. The CDR3 region has the DNA TGTGCCAGCAGTTTCCCGACAGAGGGGAGAGGCGGCTACACCTTC. This sequence encodes CASSFPTEGRGGYTF.

This chain joins TRBV25-1 and TRBJ2-7; 11 bases line up with TRBD1. Germline V gives CDR1 MGHDK, CDR2 SYGVNS. The ends lost 6 bases at V and 4 bases at J; junction bases unmatched: 8. The CDR3 has 15 amino acids. The chain's CDR3 is CASRGPGQGGYEQYF. Written as DNA, the CDR3 is TGTGCCAGCAGGGGACCGGGACAGGGGGGGTACGAGCAGTACTTC.

V and J are TRBV4-1 and TRBJ2-1; TRBD2 matches at 9 bases. Losses at the gene ends were 4 bases for V and 7 bases for J; bases not matched to a gene: 11. The CDR3 contains 16 residues. Germline V gene lookup returns CDR1 MGHRA and CDR2 YSYEKL. This CDR3 reads CASSPSSGTSKNEQFF. The CDR3, as DNA: TGCGCCAGCAGCCCCTCTTCCGGGACTAGCAAAAATGAGCAGTTCTTC.

This clonotype was recorded a few times. The chain is built from TRBV4-3 and TRBJ1-2; possibly TRBD1 for D (5 bases). V was pared by 0 bases and J by 1 base, with 12 bases between. The CDR3 length is 16 residues. In germline, CDR1 is LGHNA, CDR2 YSLEER. As DNA, the CDR3 is TGCGCCAGCAGCCAAGATGGGGCCCAGAGTAACTATGGCTACACCTTC. Translating it yields CASSQDGAQSNYGYTF.

The genes are TRBV6-5 and TRBJ2-2; TRBD1 matches 7 bases. Per germline, CDR1 MNHEY and CDR2 SVGAGI. This CDR3 spans 15 amino acids. J lost 6 bases, V lost 6 bases, and 10 bases had no gene match. The CDR3 protein is CASSLAHRGAGELFF. The CDR3 DNA follows: TGTGCCAGCAGCCTAGCCCACAGGGGAGCCGGGGAGCTGTTTTTT.

This sequence joins TRBV6-6 and TRBJ2-1; no definite D call. The J call is uncertain, as TRBJ2-7 better fits the DNA end. The CDR3 is made up of 11 amino acids. The germline V gene has CDR1 MNHNY and CDR2 SVGAGI (reference sequence). As DNA, the CDR3 is TGTGCCAGCAGGGCTATCAATGAGCAGTACTTC. Its translation: CASRAINEQYF.

Points on this clonotype: An end of the junction differs from the germline gene, which may be a read error. The chain uses TRBV7-2 and TRBJ2-3; D uncertain. This CDR3 has 14 residues. The germline CDR1 and CDR2 sequences are SGHTA and FQGNSA. CDR3 coding DNA: TGTGCCGGCAGCTTGGCAGCTAGCACAGATACGCAGTATTTT. Its translation: CAGSLAASTDTQYF.

The chain links TRBV4-1 to TRBJ1-2, with D maybe TRBD1 (6 bases). This CDR3 is built from 15 residues. The germline CDR1 and CDR2 sequences are MGHRA and YSYEKL. Between the trimmed V and J ends, which lost 2 bases and 5 bases, there was a span of 15 bases. The CDR3 sequence: CASSQRQVDSYGYTF. CDR3 in DNA: TGCGCCAGCAGCCAAAGACAGGTGGATTCTTATGGCTACACCTTC.

This clonotype was observed once. The V gene is TRBV12-3 or TRBV12-4, the J gene TRBJ2-3, with D tentatively TRBD2 (5 bases). The V gene lost 8 bases and the J gene lost 5 bases, with 14 bases spanning the gap. This CDR3 comprises 13 residues. CDR3 DNA sequence: TGTGCCAGCTTACTAGGATTAGGAGATACGCAGTATTTT. This sequence encodes CASLLGLGDTQYF.

V and J are TRBV9 and TRBJ2-5; TRBD2 matches 8 bases. Looked up from germline, CDR1 is SGDLS and CDR2 is YYNGEE. Trimming removed 4 bases from V and 1 base from J; junction bases left unmatched: 9. CDR3 length equals 16 residues. CDR3 nucleotide sequence: TGTGCCAGCAGCTTCTCAGGACTAGCCTTCCAAGAGACCCAGTACTTC. It is translated as CASSFSGLAFQETQYF.

The V and J genes are TRBV20-1 and TRBJ2-5; no clear D gene. Germline V lookup: CDR1 DFQATT, CDR2 SNEGSKA (reference sequence). This CDR3 is built from 12 residues. V was cut by 3 bases and J by 2 bases, with 7 bases left in between. The CDR3 bases are TGCAGTGCTAGCGGGCCGCAAGAGACCCAGTACTTC. This translates into CSASGPQETQYF.

The chain links TRBV24-1 to TRBJ2-3; D might be TRBD1 (6 bases). V was trimmed by 2 bases and J by 2 bases, leaving 10 bases between them. Germline assignment: CDR1 KGHDR and CDR2 SFDVKD. This CDR3 has 15 amino acids. Here the CDR3 DNA reads TGTGCCACCAGTGATTATAGGACAGCCACAGATACGCAGTATTTT. Translating it yields CATSDYRTATDTQYF.